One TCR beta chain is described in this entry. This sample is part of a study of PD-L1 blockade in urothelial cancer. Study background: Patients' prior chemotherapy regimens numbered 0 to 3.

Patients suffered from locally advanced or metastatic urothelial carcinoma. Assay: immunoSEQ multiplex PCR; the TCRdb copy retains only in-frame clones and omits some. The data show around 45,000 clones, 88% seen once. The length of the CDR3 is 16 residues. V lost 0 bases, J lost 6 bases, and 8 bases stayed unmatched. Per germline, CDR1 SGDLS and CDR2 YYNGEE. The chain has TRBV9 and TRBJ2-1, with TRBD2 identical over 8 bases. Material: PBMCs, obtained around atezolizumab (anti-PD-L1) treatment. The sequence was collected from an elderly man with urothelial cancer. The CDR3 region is CASSVGGGRLGNEQFF. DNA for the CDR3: TGTGCCAGCAGCGTAGGGGGCGGGAGGCTAGGCAATGAGCAGTTCTTC.